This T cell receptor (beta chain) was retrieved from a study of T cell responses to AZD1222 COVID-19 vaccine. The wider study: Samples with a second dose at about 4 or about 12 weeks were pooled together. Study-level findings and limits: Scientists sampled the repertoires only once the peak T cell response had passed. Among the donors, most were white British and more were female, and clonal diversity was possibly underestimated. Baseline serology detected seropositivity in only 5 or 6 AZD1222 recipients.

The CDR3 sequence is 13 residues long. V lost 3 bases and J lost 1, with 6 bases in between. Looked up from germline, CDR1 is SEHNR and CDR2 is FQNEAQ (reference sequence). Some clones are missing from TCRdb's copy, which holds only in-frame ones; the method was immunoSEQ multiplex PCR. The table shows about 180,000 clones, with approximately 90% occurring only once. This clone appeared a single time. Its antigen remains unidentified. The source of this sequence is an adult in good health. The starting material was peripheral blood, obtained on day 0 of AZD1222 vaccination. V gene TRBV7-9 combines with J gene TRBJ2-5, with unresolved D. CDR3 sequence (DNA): TGTGCCAGCAGCTTGGGGATCCAAGAGACCCAGTACTTC. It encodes CASSLGIQETQYF.